One sample yielded the 24 T cell receptor beta chains listed below, sequenced in a study of blood T cell repertoires in COVID-19. The assay was immunoSEQ multiplex PCR, and TCRdb's table has in-frame clones only and misses some. The data hold about 81,000 clones, with roughly nine tenths observed a single time. The source material was peripheral blood. These TCRs come from a woman older than 75 with active COVID-19.

This clone was observed at least ten times. The V call is TRBV28, the J call TRBJ2-7; D might be TRBD1 (5 bases). Trimming stripped 8 bases from V and 4 bases from J, with 15 bases between. The CDR3 contains 13 residues. Per the germline V gene, CDR1 is MDHEN and CDR2 is SYDVKM. The CDR3, as DNA: TGTGCCAGCGACCGGTCAGGGAAATACGAGCAGTACTTC. Translation: CASDRSGKYEQYF.

The V and J genes are TRBV4-2 and TRBJ1-5; 7 nucleotides agree with TRBD1. The CDR3 extends over 15 amino acids. Germline V lookup: CDR1 LGHNA, CDR2 YNFKEQ. V lost 0 bases, J lost 6 bases, and 5 bases stayed unmatched. CDR3 region: CASSQDDRVGQPQHF. CDR3 nucleotide sequence: TGTGCCAGCAGCCAAGATGACAGGGTAGGTCAGCCCCAGCATTTT.

This rearrangement joins TRBV9 to TRBJ2-5; D remains ambiguous. The CDR3 covers 15 residues. Trimming took off 0 bases at V and 2 bases at J, with 11 bases between the two ends. Per the germline V gene, CDR1 is SGDLS and CDR2 is YYNGEE. The DNA of the CDR3 is TGTGCCAGCAGCGTAGTAGGCAGCGCACAAGAGACCCAGTACTTC. This translates into CASSVVGSAQETQYF.

The chain is built from TRBV6-6 and TRBJ2-1; the D gene is possibly TRBD2 (5 bases). This CDR3 region has 13 residues. V was cut by 2 bases and J by 14 bases, with 16 bases left in between. Germline V CDR1 and CDR2: MNHNY, SVGAGI (reference sequence). This CDR3 is CASSYERANPKFF. The CDR3 DNA is TGTGCCAGCAGTTACGAGAGGGCCAACCCCAAGTTCTTC.

The J gene is TRBJ2-4, the V gene TRBV5-1; the match to TRBD2 covers 11 bases. Germline CDR1 is SGHRS and CDR2 is YFSETQ. The length of the CDR3 is 17 residues. V lost 4 bases to trimming and J lost 4 bases; unmatched junction nucleotides: 10. The CDR3 sequence is CASSTGDLAGGKNIQYF. CDR3 DNA: TGCGCCAGCAGCACTGGAGACTTAGCGGGAGGGAAAAACATTCAGTACTTC.

V gene TRBV7-2 combines with J gene TRBJ2-3; 16 bases line up with TRBD2. In germline, CDR1 is SGHTA, CDR2 FQGNSA. V lost 1 base, J lost 6 bases, and 4 bases stayed unmatched. This CDR3 is 17 amino acids long. The CDR3 loop is CASSLVGLAGGRDTQYF. The CDR3 DNA is TGTGCCAGCAGCTTAGTGGGACTAGCGGGAGGGAGGGATACGCAGTATTTT.

The rearrangement uses TRBV10-2 and TRBJ1-6; unclear D gene. The germline V gene has CDR1 WSHSY and CDR2 SAAADI. The V end lost 4 bases, the J end lost 0 bases, and 13 bases lay between the germline ends. The CDR3 loop spans 17 amino acids. CDR3 in amino acids: CASSGGGQISYNSPLHF. The CDR3 DNA reads TGCGCCAGCAGTGGCGGAGGGCAGATCTCCTATAATTCACCCCTCCACTTT.

This rearrangement joins TRBV6-5 to TRBJ1-1, with D possibly being TRBD1 (6 bases). The CDR3 has 15 amino acids. The V gene lost 4 bases and the J gene lost 2 bases, with 14 bases spanning the gap. Germline V CDR1 and CDR2: MNHEY, SVGAGI. The CDR3 spells CASSLGGVTNTEAFF. CDR3 DNA sequence: TGTGCCAGCAGTTTAGGGGGGGTAACTAACACTGAAGCTTTCTTT.

Note on this clone: Germline and junction disagree at one end, which may indicate a read error. This chain joins TRBV7-9 and TRBJ2-7; TRBD2 matches 13 bases. The CDR3 covers 12 residues. CDR1 is SEHNR and CDR2 is FQNEAQ in the germline V gene (reference sequence). The CDR3 DNA reads TGTGCCAGCAGCCGGACTAGCGGGAGCTGGCACTTC. Translated: CASSRTSGSWHF.

V usage is TRBV5-4 and J usage is TRBJ2-1; D not resolved. CDR3 size: 12 residues. Germline lookup yields CDR1 SGHNT and CDR2 YYREEE (reference sequence). Trimming cost V 3 bases and J 10 bases, with 11 bases left between them. CDR3 in amino acids: CASSWPSREQFF. For the CDR3, the DNA is TGTGCCAGCAGCTGGCCGAGCAGGGAGCAGTTCTTC. Variable domain in full (rest from reference TRBV5-4 and TRBJ2-1): ETGVTQSPTHLIKTRGQQVTLRCSSQSGHNTVSWYQQALGQGPQFIFQYYREEENGRGNFPPRFSGLQFPNYSSELNVNALELDDSALYLCASSWPSREQFFGPGTRLTVL.

The chain couples TRBV7-9 to TRBJ2-1; tentatively, D is TRBD2 (7 bases). V was cut by 5 bases and J by 5 bases, with 16 bases left in between. In germline, CDR1 is SEHNR, CDR2 FQNEAQ (reference sequence). The CDR3 consists of 15 residues. CDR3 loop: CASSARGGSHNEQFF. CDR3 in DNA: TGTGCCAGCAGCGCAAGGGGGGGCAGCCACAATGAGCAGTTCTTC.

Only a few counts were recorded for this clone. The chain carries TRBV12-3 or TRBV12-4 and TRBJ1-6, with D perhaps matching TRBD1 (5 bases). The CDR3 sequence is 12 residues long. Trimming removed 5 bases from V and 10 bases from J, with 9 bases in between. The chain's CDR3 is CASSQQESPLHF. DNA for the CDR3: TGTGCCAGCAGTCAACAGGAATCACCCCTCCACTTT.

The chain combines TRBV6-5 with TRBJ2-7; 13 nucleotides match TRBD2. Germline V CDR1 and CDR2: MNHEY, SVGAGI. The CDR3 extends over 14 amino acids. The ends lost 5 bases at V and 7 bases at J; junction bases unmatched: 5. The CDR3 loop is CASSRLAGGGEQYF. The CDR3 DNA follows: TGTGCCAGCAGTAGACTAGCGGGAGGCGGGGAGCAGTACTTC.

In DNA, the CDR3 is TGTGCCAGCAGCCAATGGCGGGGGGAGGTGTATGAAAAACTGTTTTTT. This sequence encodes CASSQWRGEVYEKLFF. The chain carries TRBV14 and TRBJ1-4; D is possibly TRBD1 (5 bases). Between the trimmed V and J ends, which lost 2 bases and 6 bases, there was a span of 16 bases. Germline-derived CDR1 and CDR2 are SGHDN and FVKESK. The CDR3 spans 16 residues.

The V gene is TRBV27, the J gene TRBJ1-6; 7 nucleotides line up with TRBD1. The CDR3 covers 13 residues. Germline CDR1 is MNHEY and CDR2 is SMNVEV (reference sequence). V lost 6 bases to trimming and J lost 7 bases; unmatched junction nucleotides: 3. For the CDR3, the DNA is TGTGCCAGCAGGCAGGGGGAGAATTCACCCCTCCACTTT. This encodes CASRQGENSPLHF.

The genes are TRBV11-2 and TRBJ2-7, with D tentatively TRBD1 (6 bases). Germline CDR1 reads SGHAT; CDR2 reads FQNNGV. V was cut by 7 bases and J by 10 bases, with 20 bases left in between. This CDR3 has 13 residues. CDR3 sequence (DNA): TGTGCCAGCAACTCGAATGCCCGGGACAAACAGTACTTC. Translation gives CASNSNARDKQYF.

V usage is TRBV5-8 and J usage is TRBJ2-7, with TRBD1 matching 8 bases. V lost 4 bases and J lost 0; bases outside the gene matches: 6. Germline V gene data show CDR1 as SGHTS and CDR2 as YDEGEE. There are 15 residues in the CDR3. CDR3 region: CASSTGTGYSYEQYF. The CDR3 region has the DNA TGTGCCAGCAGCACCGGGACAGGTTACTCCTACGAGCAGTACTTC. Using reference TRBV5-8 and TRBJ2-7 for the parts outside the CDR3, the full variable domain is EAGVTQSPTHLIKTRGQQATLRCSPISGHTSVYWYQQALGLGLQFLLWYDEGEERNRGNFPPRFSGRQFPNYSSELNVNALELEDSALYLCASSTGTGYSYEQYFGPGTRLTVT.

This clone was seen only a few times. The chain is built from TRBV7-9 and TRBJ2-7; 9 bases map to TRBD2. Germline assignment: CDR1 SEHNR and CDR2 FQNEAQ (reference sequence). CDR3 length equals 14 residues. V lost 10 bases, J lost 3 bases, and 10 bases stayed unmatched. CDR3 nucleotides: TGTGCCACATCCATCGTAGCGGGAGTCTACGAGCAGTACTTC. Residues: CATSIVAGVYEQYF.

This clone was counted only a few times. The chain employs TRBV11-2 and TRBJ2-1, with 8 positions matching TRBD1. Trimming removed 4 bases from V and 2 bases from J; junction bases left unmatched: 4. Germline V lookup: CDR1 SGHAT, CDR2 FQNNGV. The CDR3 contains 15 residues. CDR3 region: CASSWGQATYNEQFF. In DNA form, the CDR3 reads TGTGCCAGCAGCTGGGGACAGGCCACCTACAATGAGCAGTTCTTC.

The chain employs TRBV9 and TRBJ1-4; no definite D call. This CDR3 comprises 14 residues. Germline V CDR1 and CDR2: SGDLS, YYNGEE. V lost 7 bases to trimming and J lost 0 bases, with 10 bases between them. CDR3 DNA sequence: TGTGCCAGCCAACGGGGAGCAACTAATGAAAAACTGTTTTTT. It codes for CASQRGATNEKLFF. Variable domain in full (rest from reference TRBV9 and TRBJ1-4): DSGVTQTPKHLITATGQRVTLRCSPRSGDLSVYWYQQSLDQGLQFLIQYYNGEERAKGNILERFSAQQFPDLHSELNLSSLELGDSALYFCASQRGATNEKLFFGSGTQLSVL.

The chain joins TRBV28 to TRBJ2-1, with D tentatively TRBD2 (6 bases). The CDR3 is 16 residues long. Germline V gene sequence: CDR1 MDHEN, CDR2 SYDVKM. V was pared by 6 bases and J by 0 bases, with 15 bases between. The CDR3 region is CASRGGLGSSYNEQFF. The CDR3 region has the DNA TGTGCCAGCAGGGGAGGACTCGGAAGCTCCTACAATGAGCAGTTCTTC.

CDR3 residues: CASSSAGLPNTGELFF. The CDR3 region has the DNA TGTGCCAGCAGTTCTGCGGGACTACCGAACACCGGGGAGCTGTTTTTT. This sequence joins TRBV27 and TRBJ2-2; 7 bases align to TRBD2. V was clipped by 4 bases and J by 0 bases; unmatched bases: 5. CDR1 is MNHEY and CDR2 is SMNVEV in the germline V gene (reference sequence). This CDR3 comprises 16 residues.

This clone has only one observation. The rearrangement joins TRBV28 to TRBJ2-7; D is perhaps TRBD2 (7 bases). The CDR3 has 20 residues. The V and J ends lost 5 bases and 2 bases respectively, with 31 bases between them. Per germline, CDR1 MDHEN and CDR2 SYDVKM. CDR3: CASSQEGGGLFQGAPYEQYF. The CDR3 DNA reads as TGTGCCAGCAGTCAGGAAGGGGGGGGGCTATTTCAGGGTGCCCCCTACGAGCAGTACTTC.

CDR3 region: CASTKQKSYNEQFF. The DNA of the CDR3 is TGTGCCAGCACCAAACAGAAATCCTACAATGAGCAGTTCTTC. This chain joins TRBV11-1 and TRBJ2-1; no firm D call. Trimming pared 7 bases from V and 1 base from J, leaving 11 bases between. Looked up from germline, CDR1 is SGHAT and CDR2 is FQDESV (reference sequence). This CDR3 contains 14 residues.